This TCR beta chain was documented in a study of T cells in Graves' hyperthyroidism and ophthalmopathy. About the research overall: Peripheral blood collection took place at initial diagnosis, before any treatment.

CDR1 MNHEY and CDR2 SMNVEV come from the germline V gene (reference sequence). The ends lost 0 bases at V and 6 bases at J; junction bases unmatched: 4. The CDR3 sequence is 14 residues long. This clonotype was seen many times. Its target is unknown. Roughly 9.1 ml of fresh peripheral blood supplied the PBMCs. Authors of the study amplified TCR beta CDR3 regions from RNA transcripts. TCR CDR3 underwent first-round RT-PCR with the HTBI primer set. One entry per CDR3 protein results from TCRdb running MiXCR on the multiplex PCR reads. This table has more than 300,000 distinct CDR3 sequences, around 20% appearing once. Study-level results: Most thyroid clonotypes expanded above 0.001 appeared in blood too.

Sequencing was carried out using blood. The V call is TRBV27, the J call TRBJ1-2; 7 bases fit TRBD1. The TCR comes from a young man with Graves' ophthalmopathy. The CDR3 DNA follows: TGTGCCAGCAGTTTATCTCAGGGGGTAGATGGCTACACCTTC. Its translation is CASSLSQGVDGYTF.